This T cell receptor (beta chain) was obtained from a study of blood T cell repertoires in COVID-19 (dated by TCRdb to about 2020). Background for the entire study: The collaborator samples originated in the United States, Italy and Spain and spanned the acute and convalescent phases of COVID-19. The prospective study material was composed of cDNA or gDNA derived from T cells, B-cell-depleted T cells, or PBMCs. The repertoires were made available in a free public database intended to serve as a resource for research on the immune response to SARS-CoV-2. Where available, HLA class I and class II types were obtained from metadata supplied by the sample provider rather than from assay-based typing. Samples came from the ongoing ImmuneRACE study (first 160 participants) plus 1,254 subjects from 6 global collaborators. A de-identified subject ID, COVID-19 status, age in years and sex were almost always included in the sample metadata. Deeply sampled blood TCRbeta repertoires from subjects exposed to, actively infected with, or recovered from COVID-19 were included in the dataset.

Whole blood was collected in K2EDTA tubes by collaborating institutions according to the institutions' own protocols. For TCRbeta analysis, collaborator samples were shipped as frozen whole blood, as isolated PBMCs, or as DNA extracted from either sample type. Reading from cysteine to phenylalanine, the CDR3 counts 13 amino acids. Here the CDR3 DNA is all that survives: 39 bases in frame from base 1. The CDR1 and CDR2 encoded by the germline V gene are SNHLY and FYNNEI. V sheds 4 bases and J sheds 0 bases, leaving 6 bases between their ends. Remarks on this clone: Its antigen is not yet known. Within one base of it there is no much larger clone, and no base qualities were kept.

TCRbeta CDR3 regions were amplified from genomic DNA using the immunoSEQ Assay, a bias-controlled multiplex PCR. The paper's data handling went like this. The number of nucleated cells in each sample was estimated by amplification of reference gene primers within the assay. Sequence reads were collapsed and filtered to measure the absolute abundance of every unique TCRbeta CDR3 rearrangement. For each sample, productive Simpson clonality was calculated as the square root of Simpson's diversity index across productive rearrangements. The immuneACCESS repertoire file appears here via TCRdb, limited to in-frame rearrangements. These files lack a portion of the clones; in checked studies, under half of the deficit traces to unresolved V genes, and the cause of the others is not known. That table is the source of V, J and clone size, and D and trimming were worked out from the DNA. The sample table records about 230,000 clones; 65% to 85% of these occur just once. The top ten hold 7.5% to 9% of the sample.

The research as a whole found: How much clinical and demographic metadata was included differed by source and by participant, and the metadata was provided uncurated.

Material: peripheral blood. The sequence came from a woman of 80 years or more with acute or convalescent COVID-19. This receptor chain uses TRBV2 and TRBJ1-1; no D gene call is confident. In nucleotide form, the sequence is TGTGCCAGCAGTGCAACAGTGAACACTGAAGCTTTCTTT. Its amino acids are CASSATVNTEAFF.